Each of the 19 T cell receptor beta chains below was sequenced from the same sample in a study of blood T cell repertoires in COVID-19. Measured with immunoSEQ multiplex PCR; TCRdb has only the in-frame clones, and not every one. The data contain some 460,000 clones, roughly 90% of them seen just once; the ten biggest clones take up roughly 0.72%. The sequenced sample consisted of PBMCs or T cells enriched from blood (not recorded which). These receptors were taken from a woman in her late teens or twenties who had recovered from COVID-19.

The rearrangement links TRBV5-4 to TRBJ2-1; 10 bases agree with TRBD2. CDR3 size: 15 residues. The junction had 4 bases not matched to a gene; V was cut back by 1 base and J by 6 bases. Germline CDR1 is SGHNT and CDR2 is YYREEE (reference sequence). CDR3 sequence: CASSLWASGGNEQFF. Here the CDR3 DNA reads TGTGCCAGCAGCTTGTGGGCTAGCGGGGGCAATGAGCAGTTCTTC.

The CDR3 region is CASSPLAGDYNEQFF. CDR3 in DNA: TGTGCCAGCAGTCCCCTAGCGGGGGATTACAATGAGCAGTTCTTC. The chain has TRBV2 and TRBJ2-1; TRBD2 matches 10 bases. Germline CDR1 is SNHLY and CDR2 is FYNNEI. The CDR3 runs 15 residues. J was trimmed by 4 bases and V by 5 bases; bases with no gene match: 5.

This clone was observed once. V and J are TRBV19 and TRBJ1-1; TRBD1 aligns across 12 bases. The length of the CDR3 is 16 residues. With 1 base clipped from V and 4 bases from J, the junction kept 4 bases outside the gene matches. Germline V gene lookup returns CDR1 LNHDA and CDR2 SQIVND (reference sequence). CDR3 coding DNA: TGTGCCAGTAGTATAGGGGACAGGGGGCGAGGCACTGAAGCTTTCTTT. It encodes CASSIGDRGRGTEAFF.

The chain is built from TRBV5-6 and TRBJ2-1; TRBD2 matches at 7 bases. The CDR3 is 17 amino acids. V lost 4 bases to trimming and J lost 0 bases; unmatched junction nucleotides: 10. From germline, CDR1 is SGHDT and CDR2 YYEEEE. CDR3 sequence reads: CASSANIGLVSYNEQFF. CDR3 coding DNA: TGTGCCAGCAGCGCAAATATTGGACTAGTCTCCTACAATGAGCAGTTCTTC.

The J gene is TRBJ1-3, the V gene TRBV2, with 8 bases identical to TRBD1. This CDR3 contains 13 residues. CDR1 and CDR2 (germline): SNHLY, FYNNEI. V was pared by 8 bases and J by 3 bases, with 3 bases of the junction left unmatched. CDR3 DNA: TGTGCCAGCCAACAGGGGGATGGAAACACCATATATTTT. Residues: CASQQGDGNTIYF.

The gene calls are TRBV9 and TRBJ1-2; 12 nucleotides agree with TRBD1. The CDR3 is made up of 16 amino acids. Trimming cost V 5 bases and J 6 bases; bases outside gene matches: 11. Germline values: CDR1 SGDLS, CDR2 YYNGEE. As DNA, the CDR3 is TGTGCCAGCAGTCGGGACAGGGGGCAGATTTATGATGGCTACACCTTC. It codes for CASSRDRGQIYDGYTF.

Ten or more counts support this clone. The rearrangement joins TRBV10-2 to TRBJ1-4; 9 nucleotides agree with TRBD1. Germline V gene sequence: CDR1 WSHSY, CDR2 SAAADI. Germline trimming cut 5 bases from V and 0 bases from J; bases unmatched to any gene: 7. The CDR3 has 17 residues. The chain's CDR3 is CASSPDRGGATNEKLFF. DNA for the CDR3: TGCGCCAGCAGTCCTGACAGGGGGGGTGCAACTAATGAAAAACTGTTTTTT.

This chain uses TRBV10-1 with TRBJ2-7; 8 nucleotides line up with TRBD1. Germline V gene sequence: CDR1 WNHNN, CDR2 SYGVQD (reference sequence). The CDR3 totals 15 residues. V dropped 3 bases and J dropped 7; count of bases not matched to a gene: 11. Here the CDR3 reads CASSDVGQGPGEQYF. The CDR3, as DNA: TGCGCCAGCAGTGATGTAGGACAGGGTCCGGGAGAGCAGTACTTC.

The chain has TRBV5-1 and TRBJ1-4, with 9 bases lining up with TRBD1. The CDR3 runs to 16 residues. Germline V gene lookup returns CDR1 SGHRS and CDR2 YFSETQ. Trimming removed 4 bases from V and 7 bases from J; junction bases left unmatched: 11. CDR3 loop: CASSLGQGNSFEKLFF. CDR3 sequence (DNA): TGCGCCAGCAGCCTCGGACAGGGGAATTCTTTTGAAAAACTGTTTTTT.

The chain carries TRBV6-5 and TRBJ1-4; D gene ambiguous. There are 13 residues in the CDR3. Germline V lookup: CDR1 MNHEY, CDR2 SVGAGI. Trimming removed 8 bases at V and 6 bases at J, with 13 bases between. The CDR3 protein is CASVRRVYEKLFF. CDR3 DNA: TGTGCCAGCGTACGCCGGGTTTATGAAAAACTGTTTTTT.

V and J are TRBV25-1 and TRBJ2-5, with D possibly matching TRBD2 (5 bases). Per germline, CDR1 MGHDK and CDR2 SYGVNS. Trimming took off 2 bases at V and 1 base at J, with 20 bases between the two ends. This CDR3 has 18 amino acids. The CDR3 spells CASSEAGTRAVTQETQYF. The CDR3 DNA is TGTGCCAGCAGTGAAGCGGGCACTCGAGCCGTTACCCAAGAGACCCAGTACTTC.

The V gene is TRBV19, the J gene TRBJ1-6, with D perhaps matching TRBD1 (6 bases). The CDR3 extends over 14 amino acids. The V end lost 6 bases, the J end lost 8 bases, and 14 bases lay between the germline ends. CDR1 is LNHDA, CDR2 SQIVND, per germline (reference sequence). CDR3 nucleotides: TGTGCCAGTAGCCGACAGGAGTGGGATTCACCCCTCCACTTT. Translation gives CASSRQEWDSPLHF.

This chain uses TRBV25-1 with TRBJ2-7, with D hard to call. Trimming pared 2 bases from V and 1 base from J, leaving 9 bases between. Germline V gene data show CDR1 as MGHDK and CDR2 as SYGVNS. This CDR3 comprises 14 residues. In nucleotides, the CDR3 is TGTGCCAGCAGTGAAAGAGGTCAGTCCTACGAGCAGTACTTC. Residues: CASSERGQSYEQYF.

The rearrangement links TRBV6-1 to TRBJ1-2; D might be TRBD1 (6 bases). CDR3 length: 17 residues. Trimming cost V 2 bases and J 4 bases, with 20 bases left between them. Germline CDR1 is MNHNS and CDR2 is SASEGT. The CDR3 here is CASSEHWKDSRSYGYTF. The DNA of the CDR3 is TGTGCCAGCAGTGAACACTGGAAGGACAGCAGATCCTATGGCTACACCTTC.

CDR3: CASSPGLAGGRDTGELFF. The CDR3 DNA is TGTGCCAGCAGCCCTGGGCTAGCGGGGGGCCGTGACACCGGGGAGCTGTTTTTT. The V and J genes are TRBV5-4 and TRBJ2-2; 11 positions match TRBD2. The CDR3 totals 18 residues. CDR1 and CDR2 from the germline V gene are SGHNT and YYREEE (reference sequence). The V segment lost 4 bases and the J segment 3 bases; nucleotides outside the gene matches: 11.

This chain connects TRBV6-1 to TRBJ2-5; tentative D call: TRBD1 (6 bases). The V end was cut by 1 base, the J end by 4 bases, with 13 bases between. This CDR3 region has 15 residues. The germline gives CDR1 MNHNS, CDR2 SASEGT. The CDR3 sequence is CASSEGTVRGETQYF. The DNA for the CDR3 is TGTGCCAGCAGTGAAGGGACAGTGAGGGGAGAGACCCAGTACTTC.

The chain uses TRBV19 and TRBJ1-2; 8 positions agree with TRBD1. This CDR3 has 11 amino acids. From germline, CDR1 is LNHDA and CDR2 SQIVND (reference sequence). J gave up 8 bases and V 10 bases, and 6 bases lay outside the gene matches. CDR3: CATTGGLGYTF. The CDR3 coding sequence is TGTGCCACCACAGGGGGTTTGGGCTACACCTTC.

The chain combines TRBV7-3 with TRBJ2-3; D perhaps matches TRBD2 (5 bases). The CDR3 is made up of 13 amino acids. The germline V and J ends were trimmed by 8 bases and 0 bases, with 9 bases remaining between them. Germline CDR1 and CDR2: SGHTA and FQGTGA. The CDR3 bases are TGTGCCAGCGGAGAGGGAAGCACAGATACGCAGTATTTT. Amino acids: CASGEGSTDTQYF.

The chain recombines TRBV6-5 with TRBJ2-5, with D unresolved. V shed 7 bases and J shed 5 bases, with 8 bases lying between them. The CDR3 totals 11 residues. In germline, CDR1 is MNHEY, CDR2 SVGAGI. This chain's CDR3 is CASNNGETQYF. The CDR3, as DNA: TGTGCCAGCAACAACGGGGAGACCCAGTACTTC.